This TCR beta chain was captured by sequencing in a study of T cells in Graves' hyperthyroidism and ophthalmopathy. Study overall: Peripheral blood was secured at the point of initial diagnosis, before any treatment.

Findings and limits, study-wide: Peripheral blood also featured most of the thyroid clonotypes expanded above 0.001.

TCR beta CDR3 regions were amplified from RNA transcripts. A set of HTBI primers served as the primers for a first-round RT-PCR of the TCR CDR3. TCRdb used MiXCR to reprocess the multiplex PCR reads, holding one entry per CDR3 protein. The table has roughly 420,000 distinct CDR3 sequences, approximately 14% seen once. Note on this clonotype: The antigen remains unidentified.

Not enrolled were patients with uncontrolled infection, other autoimmune disease, pregnancy or lactation. Diagnosis rested on symptoms, serum thyroxine and TRAb, thyroid ultrasound, and orbital computed tomography. Source material: blood. This clonotype was obtained from a woman aged 18-29 years with Graves' hyperthyroidism.

The CDR3 spells CASRTEGSGANVLTF. The CDR3, as DNA: TGTGCCAGTCGGACAGAGGGCTCTGGGGCCAACGTCCTGACTTTC. The chain combines TRBV7-3 with TRBJ2-6; D may be TRBD1 (6 bases). CDR3 length equals 15 residues. V lost 9 bases and J 0 bases, leaving 12 bases between the germline ends. The V gene's germline CDR1 is SGHTA and CDR2 FQGTGA.